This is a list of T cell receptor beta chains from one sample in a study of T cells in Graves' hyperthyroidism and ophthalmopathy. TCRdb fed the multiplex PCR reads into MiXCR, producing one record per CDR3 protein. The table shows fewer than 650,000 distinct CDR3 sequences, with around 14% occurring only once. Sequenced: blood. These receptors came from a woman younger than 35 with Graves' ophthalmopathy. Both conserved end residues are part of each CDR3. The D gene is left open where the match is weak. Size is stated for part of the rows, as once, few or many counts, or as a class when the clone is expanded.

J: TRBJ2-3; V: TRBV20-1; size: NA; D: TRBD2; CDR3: CSTWGGLLAGVGTDTQYF; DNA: TGCAGTACGTGGGGCGGTTTACTAGCGGGAGTGGGCACAGATACGCAGTATTTT
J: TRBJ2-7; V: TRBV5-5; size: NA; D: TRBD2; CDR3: CASSSAVAGGREEQYF; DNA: TGTGCCAGCAGCTCGGCGGTAGCGGGAGGGCGTGAGGAGCAGTACTTC
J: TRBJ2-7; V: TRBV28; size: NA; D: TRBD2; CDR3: CASSPGTSGRRNEQYF; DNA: TGTGCCAGCAGCCCCGGGACTAGCGGGAGGAGAAACGAGCAGTACTTC
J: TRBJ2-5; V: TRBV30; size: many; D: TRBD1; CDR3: CAWSPTGQETQYF; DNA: TGTGCCTGGAGCCCGACAGGGCAAGAGACCCAGTACTTC
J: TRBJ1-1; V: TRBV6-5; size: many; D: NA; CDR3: CASSYSTPMNTEAFF; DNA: TGTGCCAGCAGTTACTCGACACCGATGAACACTGAAGCTTTCTTT
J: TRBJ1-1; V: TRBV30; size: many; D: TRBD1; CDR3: CAWNLGQGYTEAFF; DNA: TGTGCCTGGAACCTCGGACAGGGCTACACTGAAGCTTTCTTT
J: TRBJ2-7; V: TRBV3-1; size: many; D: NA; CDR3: CASSQVTPEGPQYF; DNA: TGTGCCAGCAGCCAAGTTACTCCGGAGGGGCCGCAGTACTTC
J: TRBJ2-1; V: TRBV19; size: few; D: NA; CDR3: CASSRQESSYNEQFF; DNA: TGTGCCAGTAGTAGGCAGGAGAGCTCCTACAATGAGCAGTTCTTC
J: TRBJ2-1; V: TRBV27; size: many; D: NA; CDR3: CASSLVASPPHEQFF; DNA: TGTGCCAGCAGTTTGGTCGCCAGCCCCCCACATGAGCAGTTCTTC
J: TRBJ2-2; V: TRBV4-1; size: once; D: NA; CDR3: CASSRRGGSQGRLYTGELFF; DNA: TGCGCCAGCAGCCGAAGGGGAGGGTCTCAGGGGCGGCTATACACCGGGGAGCTGTTTTTT
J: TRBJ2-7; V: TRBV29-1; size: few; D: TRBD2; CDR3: CSVVPGLAGGGHEQYF; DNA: TGCAGCGTTGTCCCGGGACTAGCGGGAGGTGGCCACGAGCAGTACTTC
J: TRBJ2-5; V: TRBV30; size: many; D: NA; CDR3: CAWSFLETQYF; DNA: TGTGCCTGGAGTTTCTTGGAGACCCAGTACTTC
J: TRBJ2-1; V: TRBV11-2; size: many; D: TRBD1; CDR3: CASSSDRHNEQFF; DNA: TGTGCCAGCAGCTCGGACAGGCACAATGAGCAGTTCTTC
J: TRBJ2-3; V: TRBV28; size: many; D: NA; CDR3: CASSWSKGADTQYF; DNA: TGTGCCAGCAGTTGGTCCAAAGGAGCAGATACGCAGTATTTT
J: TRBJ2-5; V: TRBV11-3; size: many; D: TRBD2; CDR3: CASSPGGGRATETQYF; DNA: TGTGCCAGCAGCCCCGGAGGAGGGAGGGCAACGGAGACCCAGTACTTC
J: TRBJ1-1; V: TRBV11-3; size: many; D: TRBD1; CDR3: CASSLGQGARGGTEAFF; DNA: TGTGCCAGCAGCTTGGGACAGGGGGCGCGGGGGGGCACTGAAGCTTTCTTT
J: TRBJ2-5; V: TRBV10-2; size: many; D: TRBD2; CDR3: CASKAGGQETQYF; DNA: TGCGCCAGCAAGGCGGGAGGGCAAGAGACCCAGTACTTC
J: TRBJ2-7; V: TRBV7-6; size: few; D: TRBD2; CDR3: CASSLGTSGRAGYEQYF; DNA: TGTGCCAGCAGCTTAGGGACTAGCGGGAGGGCCGGGTACGAGCAGTACTTC
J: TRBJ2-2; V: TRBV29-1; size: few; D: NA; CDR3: CSVDPGLGVTGELFF; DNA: TGCAGCGTTGACCCGGGTCTGGGAGTCACCGGGGAGCTGTTTTTT
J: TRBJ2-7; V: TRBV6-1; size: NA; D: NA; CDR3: CASTIQRGGDIDEQYF; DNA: TGTGCCAGCACCATCCAACGAGGGGGGGATATCGACGAGCAGTACTTC
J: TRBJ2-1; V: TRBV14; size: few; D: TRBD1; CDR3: CASSQDRDRGGRNEQFF; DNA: TGTGCCAGCAGCCAAGATAGGGACAGGGGGGGTCGGAATGAGCAGTTCTTC
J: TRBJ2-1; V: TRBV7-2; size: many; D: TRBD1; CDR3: CASSLVTLGTGGYNEQFF; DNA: TGTGCCAGCAGCTTAGTTACCCTCGGGACAGGGGGCTACAATGAGCAGTTCTTC
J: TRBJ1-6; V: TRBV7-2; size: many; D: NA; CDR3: CASSLNRGNSPLHF; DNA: TGTGCCAGCAGCTTAAACAGAGGAAATTCACCCCTCCACTTT
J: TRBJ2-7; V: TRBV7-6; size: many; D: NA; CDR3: CASSSWGRAGEQYF; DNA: TGTGCCAGCAGCTCGTGGGGTAGGGCGGGTGAGCAGTACTTC
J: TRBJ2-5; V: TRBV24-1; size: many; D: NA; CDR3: CATSDLGRTAQETQYF; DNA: TGTGCCACCAGTGATTTGGGTCGGACAGCCCAAGAGACCCAGTACTTC
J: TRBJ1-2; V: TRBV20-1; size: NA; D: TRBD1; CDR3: CSAEIMDRGLGYTF; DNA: TGCAGTGCTGAGATCATGGACAGGGGGCTTGGCTACACCTTC
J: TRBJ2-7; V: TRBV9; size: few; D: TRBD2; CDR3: CASSVDGRGLAGSEQYF; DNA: TGTGCCAGCAGCGTAGACGGGAGGGGTCTAGCGGGAAGCGAGCAGTACTTC
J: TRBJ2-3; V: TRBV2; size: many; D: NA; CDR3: CASTRQGTDTQYF; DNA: TGTGCCAGCACGAGGCAGGGGACAGATACGCAGTATTTT
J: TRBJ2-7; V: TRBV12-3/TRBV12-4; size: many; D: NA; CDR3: CASSSPSGQYF; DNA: TGTGCCAGCAGCTCCCCCAGCGGGCAGTACTTC
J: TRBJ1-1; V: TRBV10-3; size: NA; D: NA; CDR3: CAISEIAQETEAFF; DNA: TGTGCCATCAGTGAGATAGCACAGGAGACTGAAGCTTTCTTT
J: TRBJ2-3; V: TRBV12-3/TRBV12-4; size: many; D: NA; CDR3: CASSSRVAADTQYF; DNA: TGTGCCAGCAGTTCCCGGGTCGCTGCAGATACGCAGTATTTT
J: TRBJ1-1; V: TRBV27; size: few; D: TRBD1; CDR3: CARGTGGTEAFF; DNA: TGTGCCAGGGGCACAGGGGGCACTGAAGCTTTCTTT
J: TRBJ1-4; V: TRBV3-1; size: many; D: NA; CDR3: CASSPQGASNEKLFF; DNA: TGTGCCAGCAGCCCCCAGGGAGCCAGCAATGAAAAACTGTTTTTT
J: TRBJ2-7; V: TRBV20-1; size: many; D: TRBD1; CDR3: CSARDEQGAVEQYF; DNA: TGCAGTGCTAGAGATGAACAGGGGGCGGTCGAGCAGTACTTC
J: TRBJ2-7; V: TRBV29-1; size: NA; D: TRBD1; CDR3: CSVEHRGLCEQYF; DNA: TGCAGCGTTGAGCACAGGGGGTTATGCGAGCAGTACTTC
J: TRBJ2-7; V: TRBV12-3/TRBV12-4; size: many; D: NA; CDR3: CASRLGRRGQNEQYF; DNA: TGTGCCAGCAGACTTGGCCGGAGGGGGCAGAACGAGCAGTACTTC